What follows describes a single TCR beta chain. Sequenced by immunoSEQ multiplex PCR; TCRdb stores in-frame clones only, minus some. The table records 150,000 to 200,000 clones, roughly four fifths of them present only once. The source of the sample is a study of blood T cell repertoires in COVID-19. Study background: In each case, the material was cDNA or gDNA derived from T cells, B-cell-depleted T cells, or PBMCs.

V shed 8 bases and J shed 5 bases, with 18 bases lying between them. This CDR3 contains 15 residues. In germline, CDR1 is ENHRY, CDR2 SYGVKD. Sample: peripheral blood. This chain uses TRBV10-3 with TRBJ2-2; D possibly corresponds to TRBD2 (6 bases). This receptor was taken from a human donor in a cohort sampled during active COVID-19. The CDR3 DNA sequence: TGTGCCATCTTCCCCGAAGGAGGGAGGACCGGGGAGCTGTTTTTT. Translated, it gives CAIFPEGGRTGELFF.